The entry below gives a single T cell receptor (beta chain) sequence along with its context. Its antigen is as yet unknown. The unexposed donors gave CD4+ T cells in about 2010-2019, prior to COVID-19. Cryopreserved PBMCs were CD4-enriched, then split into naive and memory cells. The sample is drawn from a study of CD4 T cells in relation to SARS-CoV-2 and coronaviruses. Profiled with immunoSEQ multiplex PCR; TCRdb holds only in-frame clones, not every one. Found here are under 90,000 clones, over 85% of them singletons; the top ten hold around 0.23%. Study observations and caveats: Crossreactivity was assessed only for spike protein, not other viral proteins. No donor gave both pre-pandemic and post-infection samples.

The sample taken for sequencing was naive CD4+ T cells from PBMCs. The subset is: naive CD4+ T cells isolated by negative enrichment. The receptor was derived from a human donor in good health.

The CDR3 region has the DNA TGTGCCAGCTTGGGGGGTAGCTCCTACAATGAGCAGTTCTTC. Translated, it gives CASLGGSSYNEQFF. The gene calls are TRBV28 and TRBJ2-1; D may be TRBD2 (6 bases). The CDR3 totals 14 residues. From germline, CDR1 is MDHEN and CDR2 SYDVKM. V gave up 8 bases and J gave up 0 bases, with 11 bases separating them.